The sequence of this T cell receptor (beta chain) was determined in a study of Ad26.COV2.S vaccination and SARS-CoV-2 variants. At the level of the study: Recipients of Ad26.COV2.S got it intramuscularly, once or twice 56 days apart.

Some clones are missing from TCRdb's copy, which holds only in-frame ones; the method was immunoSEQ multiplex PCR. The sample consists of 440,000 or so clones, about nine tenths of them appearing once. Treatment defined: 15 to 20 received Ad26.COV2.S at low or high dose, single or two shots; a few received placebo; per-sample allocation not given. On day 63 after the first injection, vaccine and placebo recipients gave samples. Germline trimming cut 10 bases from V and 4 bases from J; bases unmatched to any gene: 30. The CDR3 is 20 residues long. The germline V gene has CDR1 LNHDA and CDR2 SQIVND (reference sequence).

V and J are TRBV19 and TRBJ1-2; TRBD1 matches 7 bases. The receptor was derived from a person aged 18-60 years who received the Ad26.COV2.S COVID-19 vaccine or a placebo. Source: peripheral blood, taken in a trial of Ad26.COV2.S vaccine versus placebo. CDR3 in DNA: TGTGCCACCCTCCCTCGGGACAGAAAATCTCGAAATTTCCGTAGCTATGGCTACACCTTC. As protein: CATLPRDRKSRNFRSYGYTF.